The sample holds a few counts of the clone carrying this TCR beta chain. The germline V gene has CDR1 MNHNS and CDR2 SASEGT. The CDR3 covers 11 residues. V was pared by 6 bases and J by 3 bases, with 5 bases between. The PCR was carried out with 60 Vbeta primers and 13 Jbeta primers. TCRdb's copy holds only in-frame clones and misses some; the assay was immunoSEQ multiplex PCR. The sample shows approximately 99,000 clones, 79% of them seen only once. This specimen comes from a study of cytomegalovirus exposure and HLA in healthy donors. Sample: PBMCs. The genes are TRBV6-1 and TRBJ1-2; no reliable D call. This receptor was obtained from a male donor in good health and CMV-seropositive. For the CDR3, the DNA is TGTGCCAGCAGGGGCCACTATGGCTACACCTTC. Protein sequence: CASRGHYGYTF.